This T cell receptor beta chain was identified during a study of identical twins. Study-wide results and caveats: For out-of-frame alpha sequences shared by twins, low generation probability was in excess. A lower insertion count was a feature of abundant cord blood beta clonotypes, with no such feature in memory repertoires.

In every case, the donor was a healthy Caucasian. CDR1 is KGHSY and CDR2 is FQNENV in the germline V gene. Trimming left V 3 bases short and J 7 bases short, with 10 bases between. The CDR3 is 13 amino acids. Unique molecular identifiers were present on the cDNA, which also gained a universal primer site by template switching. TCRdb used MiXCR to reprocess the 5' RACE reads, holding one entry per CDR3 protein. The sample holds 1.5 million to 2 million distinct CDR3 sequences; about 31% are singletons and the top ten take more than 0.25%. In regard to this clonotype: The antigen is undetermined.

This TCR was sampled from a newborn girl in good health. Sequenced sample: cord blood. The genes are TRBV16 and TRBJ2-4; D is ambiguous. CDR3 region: CASSQTRQNIQYF. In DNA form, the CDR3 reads TGTGCCAGCAGCCAGACGAGGCAGAACATTCAGTACTTC.